The entry below gives a single TCR beta chain sequence along with its context. This CDR3 comprises 15 residues. V gave up 0 bases and J gave up 3 bases, with 11 bases separating them. CDR1 and CDR2 from the germline V gene are LGHNA and YNFKEQ. The record originates from a study of blood T cell repertoires in COVID-19. Study details: Collection of acute and convalescent COVID-19 samples took place in the United States, Italy and Spain. Nucleic acid was either cDNA or gDNA, and it came from T cells, B-cell-depleted T cells, or PBMCs.

As handled by the study authors: Reference gene primer amplification yielded estimated nucleated cell counts. TCRdb keeps only in-frame clones here, not all; method: immunoSEQ multiplex PCR. The V and J calls and clone size come from that table; D and trimming were worked out from the DNA. The sample includes about 270,000 clones, around 90% of them seen just once. This receptor was identified in a man in his sixties who had recovered from COVID-19. The source material was peripheral blood. V is TRBV4-2 and J is TRBJ1-2; D perhaps matches TRBD1 (6 bases). The CDR3 is CASSQDLDSHYGYTF. The CDR3 DNA reads as TGTGCCAGCAGCCAAGATCTGGACAGTCACTATGGCTACACCTTC.